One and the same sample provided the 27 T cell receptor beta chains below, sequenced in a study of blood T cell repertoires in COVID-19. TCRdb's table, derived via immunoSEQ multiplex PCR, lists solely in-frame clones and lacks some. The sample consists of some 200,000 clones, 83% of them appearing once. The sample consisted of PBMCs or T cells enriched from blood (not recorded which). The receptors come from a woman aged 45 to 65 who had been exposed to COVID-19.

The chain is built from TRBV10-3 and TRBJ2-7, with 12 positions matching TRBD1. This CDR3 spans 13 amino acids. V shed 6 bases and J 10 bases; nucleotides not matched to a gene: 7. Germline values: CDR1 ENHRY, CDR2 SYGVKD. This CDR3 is CAISRGTGGVQYF. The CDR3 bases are TGTGCCATCAGCCGAGGGACAGGGGGCGTTCAGTACTTC.

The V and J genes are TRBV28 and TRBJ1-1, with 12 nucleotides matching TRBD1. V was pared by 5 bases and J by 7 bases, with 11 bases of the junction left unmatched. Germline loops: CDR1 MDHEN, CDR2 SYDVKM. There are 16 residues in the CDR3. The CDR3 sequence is CASSLSGTGGFSEAFF. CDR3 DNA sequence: TGTGCCAGCAGTCTCTCAGGGACAGGGGGCTTCAGTGAAGCTTTCTTT.

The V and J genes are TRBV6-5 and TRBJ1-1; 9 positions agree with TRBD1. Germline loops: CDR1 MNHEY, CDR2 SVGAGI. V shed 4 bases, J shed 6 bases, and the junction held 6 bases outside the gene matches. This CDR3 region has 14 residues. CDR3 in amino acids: CASSFRTGAPEAFF. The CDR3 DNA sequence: TGTGCCAGCAGTTTTAGGACAGGGGCACCTGAAGCTTTCTTT.

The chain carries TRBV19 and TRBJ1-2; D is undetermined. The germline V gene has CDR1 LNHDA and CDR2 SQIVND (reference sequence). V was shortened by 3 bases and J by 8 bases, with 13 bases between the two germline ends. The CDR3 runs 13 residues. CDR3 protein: CASSITGHSGYTF. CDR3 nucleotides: TGTGCCAGTAGTATCACTGGGCACAGCGGCTACACCTTC.

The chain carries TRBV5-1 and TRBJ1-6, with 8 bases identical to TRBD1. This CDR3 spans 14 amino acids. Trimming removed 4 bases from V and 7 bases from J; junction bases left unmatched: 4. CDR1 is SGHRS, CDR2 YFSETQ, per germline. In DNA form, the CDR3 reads TGCGCCAGCAGCCTTCGGACAGGGAATTCACCCCTCCACTTT. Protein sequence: CASSLRTGNSPLHF.

Here the CDR3 DNA reads TGTGCCAGTAGTATAGGGAGCCGAAATTCACCCCTCCACTTT. This codes for CASSIGSRNSPLHF. V gene TRBV19 combines with J gene TRBJ1-6, with D hard to call. The CDR3 runs to 14 residues. Per germline, CDR1 LNHDA and CDR2 SQIVND (reference sequence). The germline V and J ends were trimmed by 1 base and 7 bases, with 8 bases remaining between them.

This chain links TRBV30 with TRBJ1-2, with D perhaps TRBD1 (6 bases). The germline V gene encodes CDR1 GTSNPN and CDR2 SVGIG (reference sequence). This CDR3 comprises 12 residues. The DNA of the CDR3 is TGTGCTGGGGACATTACTAACTATGGCTACACCTTC. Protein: CAGDITNYGYTF.

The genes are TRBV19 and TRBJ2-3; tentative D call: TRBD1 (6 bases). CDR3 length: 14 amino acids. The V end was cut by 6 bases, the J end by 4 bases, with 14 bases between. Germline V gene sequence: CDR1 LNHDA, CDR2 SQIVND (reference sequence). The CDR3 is CASRQGGPADTQYF. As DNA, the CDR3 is TGTGCCAGTAGACAGGGTGGGCCGGCAGATACGCAGTATTTT.

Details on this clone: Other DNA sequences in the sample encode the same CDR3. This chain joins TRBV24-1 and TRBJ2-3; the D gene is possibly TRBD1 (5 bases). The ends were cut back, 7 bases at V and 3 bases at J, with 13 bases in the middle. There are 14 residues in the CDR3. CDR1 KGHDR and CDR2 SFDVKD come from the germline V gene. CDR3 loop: CATSGRGSTDTQYF. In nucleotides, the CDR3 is TGTGCCACCAGCGGTAGGGGATCGACAGATACGCAGTATTTT.

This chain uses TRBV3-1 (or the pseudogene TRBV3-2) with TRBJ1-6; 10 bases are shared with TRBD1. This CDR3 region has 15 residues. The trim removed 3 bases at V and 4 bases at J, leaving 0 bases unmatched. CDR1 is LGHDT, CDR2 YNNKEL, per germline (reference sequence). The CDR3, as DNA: TGTGCCAGCAGCCAGGGACAGGGGTATAATTCACCCCTCCACTTT. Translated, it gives CASSQGQGYNSPLHF.

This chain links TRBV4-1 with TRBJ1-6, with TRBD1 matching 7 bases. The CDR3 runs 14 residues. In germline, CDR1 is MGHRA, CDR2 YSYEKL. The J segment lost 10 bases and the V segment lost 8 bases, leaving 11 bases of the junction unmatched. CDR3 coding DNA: TGCGCCAGCGCCAGACAGGGAGTGGAATCACCCCTCCACTTT. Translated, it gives CASARQGVESPLHF.

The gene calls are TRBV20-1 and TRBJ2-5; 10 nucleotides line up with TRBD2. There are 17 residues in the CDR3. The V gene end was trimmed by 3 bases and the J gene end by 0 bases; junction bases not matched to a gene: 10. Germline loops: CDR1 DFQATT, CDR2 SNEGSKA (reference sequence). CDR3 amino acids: CSASRLAGASYQETQYF. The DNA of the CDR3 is TGCAGTGCTAGTCGGCTAGCGGGGGCTTCGTACCAAGAGACCCAGTACTTC.

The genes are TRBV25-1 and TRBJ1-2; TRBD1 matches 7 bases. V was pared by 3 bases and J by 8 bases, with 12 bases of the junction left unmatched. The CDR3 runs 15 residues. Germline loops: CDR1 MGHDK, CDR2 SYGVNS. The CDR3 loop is CASSESDRDSSGYTF. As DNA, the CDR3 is TGTGCCAGCAGTGAGTCAGACCGGGACAGCTCGGGCTACACCTTC.

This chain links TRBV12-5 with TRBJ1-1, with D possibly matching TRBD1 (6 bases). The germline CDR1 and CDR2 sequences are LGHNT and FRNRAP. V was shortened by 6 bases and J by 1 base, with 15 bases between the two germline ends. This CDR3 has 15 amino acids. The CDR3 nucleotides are TGTGCTAGTGGCACTACAGAGGGGGAGAACACTGAAGCTTTCTTT. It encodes CASGTTEGENTEAFF.

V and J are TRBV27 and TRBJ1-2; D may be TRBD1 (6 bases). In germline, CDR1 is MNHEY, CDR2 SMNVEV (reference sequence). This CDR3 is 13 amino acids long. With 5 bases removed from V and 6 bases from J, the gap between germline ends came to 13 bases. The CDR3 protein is CASSTGSGDGYTF. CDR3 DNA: TGTGCCAGCAGTACAGGATCAGGGGATGGCTACACCTTC.

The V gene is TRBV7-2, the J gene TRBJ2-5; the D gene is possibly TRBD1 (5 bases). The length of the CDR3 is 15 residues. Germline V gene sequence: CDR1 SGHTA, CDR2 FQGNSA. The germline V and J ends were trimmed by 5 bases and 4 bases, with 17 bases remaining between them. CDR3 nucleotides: TGTGCCAGCAGCCTGCAAACCGGACAATCAGAGACCCAGTACTTC. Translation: CASSLQTGQSETQYF.

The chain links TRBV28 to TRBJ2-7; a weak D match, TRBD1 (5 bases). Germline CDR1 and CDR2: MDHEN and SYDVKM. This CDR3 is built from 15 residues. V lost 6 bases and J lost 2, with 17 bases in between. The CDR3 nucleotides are TGTGCCAGCAGCTACACCCCCGACAGCCCCTACGAGCAGTACTTC. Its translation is CASSYTPDSPYEQYF. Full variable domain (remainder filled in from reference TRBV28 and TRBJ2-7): DVKVTQSSRYLVKRTGEKVFLECVQDMDHENMFWYRQDPGLGLRLIYFSYDVKMKEKGDIPEGYSVSREKKERFSLILESASTNQTSMYLCASSYTPDSPYEQYFGPGTRLTVT.

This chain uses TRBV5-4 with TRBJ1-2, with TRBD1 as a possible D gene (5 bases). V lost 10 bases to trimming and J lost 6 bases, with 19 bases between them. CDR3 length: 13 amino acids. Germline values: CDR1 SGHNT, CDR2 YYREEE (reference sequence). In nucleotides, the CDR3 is TGTGCCTACGGGGGGGGATTTATGGATGGCTACACCTTC. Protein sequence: CAYGGGFMDGYTF.

CDR3 loop: CASSYSGTGVPLHF. The CDR3 DNA sequence: TGTGCCAGCAGTTACTCAGGGACAGGAGTACCCCTCCACTTT. V gene TRBV6-5 combines with J gene TRBJ1-6; 8 nucleotides agree with TRBD1. The CDR3 runs to 14 residues. J gave up 12 bases and V 0 bases, and 4 bases lay outside the gene matches. Germline V gives CDR1 MNHEY, CDR2 SVGAGI.

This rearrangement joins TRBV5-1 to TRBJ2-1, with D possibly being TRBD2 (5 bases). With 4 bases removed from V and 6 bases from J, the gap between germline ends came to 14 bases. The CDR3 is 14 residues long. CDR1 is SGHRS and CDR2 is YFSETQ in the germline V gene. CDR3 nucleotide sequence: TGCGCCAGCAGCCCAACGGCTGGGAGCAATGAGCAGTTCTTC. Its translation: CASSPTAGSNEQFF.

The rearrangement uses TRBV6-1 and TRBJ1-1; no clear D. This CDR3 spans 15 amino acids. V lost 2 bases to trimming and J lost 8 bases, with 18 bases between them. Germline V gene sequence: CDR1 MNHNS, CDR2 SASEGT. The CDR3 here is CASSEIWAPQSEAFF. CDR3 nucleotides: TGTGCCAGCAGTGAAATCTGGGCGCCCCAATCCGAAGCTTTCTTT.

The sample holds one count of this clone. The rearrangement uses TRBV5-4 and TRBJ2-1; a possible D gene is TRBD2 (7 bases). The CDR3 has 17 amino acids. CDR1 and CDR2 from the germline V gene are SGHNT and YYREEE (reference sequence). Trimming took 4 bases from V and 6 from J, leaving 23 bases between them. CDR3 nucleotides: TGTGCCAGCAGCCTACCGGTTGGGGGGGGGCGAATCAATGAGCAGTTCTTC. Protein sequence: CASSLPVGGGRINEQFF.

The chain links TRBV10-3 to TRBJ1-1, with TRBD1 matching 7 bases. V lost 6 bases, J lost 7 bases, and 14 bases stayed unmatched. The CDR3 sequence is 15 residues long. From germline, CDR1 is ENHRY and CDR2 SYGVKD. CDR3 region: CAIRRKGQVSYEAFF. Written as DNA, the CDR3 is TGTGCCATCAGGAGAAAAGGACAGGTAAGCTATGAAGCTTTCTTT.

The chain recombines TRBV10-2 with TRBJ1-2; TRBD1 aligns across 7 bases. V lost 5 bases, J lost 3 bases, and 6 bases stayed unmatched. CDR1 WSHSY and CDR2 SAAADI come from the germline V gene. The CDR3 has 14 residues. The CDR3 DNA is TGCGCCAGCAGTTCCGACAGGGTCGACTATGGCTACACCTTC. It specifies CASSSDRVDYGYTF.

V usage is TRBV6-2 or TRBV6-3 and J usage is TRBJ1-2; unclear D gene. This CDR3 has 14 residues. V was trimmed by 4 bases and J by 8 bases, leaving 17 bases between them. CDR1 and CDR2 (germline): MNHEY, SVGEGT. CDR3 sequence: CASSSSNRPQGYTF. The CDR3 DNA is TGTGCCAGCAGTTCCTCGAACAGACCACAGGGCTACACCTTC.

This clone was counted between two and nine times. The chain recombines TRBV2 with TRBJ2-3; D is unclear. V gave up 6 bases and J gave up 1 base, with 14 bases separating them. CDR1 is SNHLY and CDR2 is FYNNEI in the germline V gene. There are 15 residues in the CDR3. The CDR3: CASREMGLGTDTQYF. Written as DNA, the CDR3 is TGTGCCAGCAGGGAGATGGGTTTGGGCACAGATACGCAGTATTTT.

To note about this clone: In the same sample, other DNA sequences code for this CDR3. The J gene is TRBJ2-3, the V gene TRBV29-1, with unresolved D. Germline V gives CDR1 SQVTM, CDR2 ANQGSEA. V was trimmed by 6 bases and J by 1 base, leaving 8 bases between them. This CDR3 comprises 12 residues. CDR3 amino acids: CSVDTGTDTQYF. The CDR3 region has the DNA TGCAGCGTAGACACTGGCACAGATACGCAGTATTTT.